This T cell receptor (beta chain) was sequenced for a study of blood T cell repertoires in COVID-19. Authors' analysis steps: Researchers report that nucleated cell counts were estimated from reference gene primer amplification. Some clones are missing from TCRdb's copy, which holds only in-frame ones; the method was immunoSEQ multiplex PCR. V, J and clone size reflect that table, while D and trimming were determined from the DNA. The sample lists 220,000 or so clones, 80% to 90% occurring once. This receptor was identified in a man in his fifties who had been exposed to COVID-19. Sequenced: PBMCs or T cells enriched from blood (not recorded which).

CDR3 amino acids: CASSFGDSHNYGYTF. In DNA, the CDR3 is TGTGCCAGCAGCTTTGGGGACAGCCATAACTATGGCTACACCTTC. The rearrangement uses TRBV11-2 and TRBJ1-2, with TRBD1 matching 7 bases. Germline trimming cut 3 bases from V and 1 base from J; bases unmatched to any gene: 5. The CDR3 sequence is 15 residues long. Germline assignment: CDR1 SGHAT and CDR2 FQNNGV.